The 22 T cell receptor beta chains below all came from one sample that was sequenced in a study of blood T cells in healthy people across ages (dated by TCRdb to between 2014 and 2017). The library was produced with 5' RACE. Reads for this sample came from an Illumina HiSeq 2500. A second PCR of 7 to 11 cycles was run with a J-beta primer mix and a sample-barcoded 5' primer. Using fastp trimming at Q25 and MiXCR clonotype assembly, TCRdb reanalyzed the public sequencing data and kept in-frame beta chains. Here each entry gathers all rows of one CDR3 protein and keeps the most common genes and DNA. Present in this sample are about 2 million distinct CDR3 sequences, around half of which were seen just once. Of the sample, roughly 2% falls within the top ten clones. Sequencing was performed on blood. These receptor sequences come from a woman aged 40-49 years in good health.

V and J are TRBV6-1 and TRBJ2-7, with D perhaps assigned TRBD1 or TRBD2 (5 bases each). CDR3 length equals 14 residues. Trimming shortened V by 7 bases and J by 5 bases, and 18 bases separated the two germline ends. Per the germline V gene, CDR1 is MNHNS and CDR2 is SASEGT. The CDR3 protein is CASTPGPTTDEQYF. The DNA for the CDR3 is TGTGCCAGCACCCCGGGACCTACTACGGACGAGCAGTACTTC.

The chain is built from TRBV27 and TRBJ2-4, with TRBD1 identical over 7 bases. The germline V gene has CDR1 MNHEY and CDR2 SMNVEV (reference sequence). There are 16 residues in the CDR3. The J segment lost 13 bases and the V segment lost 6 bases, leaving 21 bases of the junction unmatched. CDR3 in DNA: TGTGCCAGCAGGGGTGCGGCGAACAGGGGTGTGAATGAGCAGTACTTC. It is translated as CASRGAANRGVNEQYF.

The chain combines TRBV6-6 with TRBJ2-5; D is ambiguous. This CDR3 spans 11 amino acids. The ends were cut back, 8 bases at V and 5 bases at J, with 9 bases in the middle. Germline CDR1 MNHNY, CDR2 SVGAGI (reference sequence). This CDR3 is CASGALETQYF. The CDR3 bases are TGTGCCAGCGGAGCGTTGGAGACCCAGTACTTC.

The chain has TRBV29-1 and TRBJ2-1; TRBD2 agrees at 14 bases. Germline loops: CDR1 SQVTM, CDR2 ANQGSEA. This CDR3 comprises 13 residues. Trimming at V came to 6 bases and at J to 9 bases, leaving 4 bases not matched to a gene. The DNA for the CDR3 is TGCAGCGTGGGGACTAGCGGGGGCGGTGAGCAGTTCTTC. Amino acids: CSVGTSGGGEQFF.

The CDR3 is CASSYARFDWGGEQYF. CDR3 nucleotide sequence: TGTGCCAGCAGTTACGCCCGGTTTGACTGGGGAGGAGAGCAGTACTTC. J is TRBJ2-7 and V is TRBV6-5, with a weak D call TRBD2 (6 bases). Germline CDR1 MNHEY, CDR2 SVGAGI. The CDR3 sequence is 16 residues long. Trimming took off 2 bases at V and 7 bases at J, with 21 bases between the two ends.

This clonotype was counted only a few times. The chain joins TRBV6-2 or TRBV6-3 to TRBJ2-1, with 7 bases fitting TRBD1. Losses at the gene ends were 6 bases for V and 15 bases for J; bases not matched to a gene: 8. The V gene's germline CDR1 is MNHEY and CDR2 SVGEGT. This CDR3 region has 11 residues. The DNA of the CDR3 is TGTGCCAGCAGCAGACAGGGTGGGGTGTTCTTC. Its protein is CASSRQGGVFF.

The chain recombines TRBV6-5 with TRBJ2-7, with 8 positions matching TRBD1. Germline values: CDR1 MNHEY, CDR2 SVGAGI. V shed 7 bases, J shed 1 base, and the junction held 6 bases outside the gene matches. CDR3 length equals 14 residues. CDR3 DNA: TGTGCCAGCAATGGACAGGGTTATTCCTACGAGCAGTACTTC. It translates to CASNGQGYSYEQYF.

The chain couples TRBV28 to TRBJ1-6, with TRBD1 as a possible D gene (5 bases). The CDR3 consists of 13 residues. CDR1 and CDR2 from the germline V gene are MDHEN and SYDVKM. With 6 bases removed from V and 7 bases from J, the gap between germline ends came to 10 bases. The CDR3 here is CASRPTENSPLHF. The CDR3 nucleotides read TGTGCCAGCAGACCGACAGAAAATTCACCCCTCCACTTT. The full variable domain, completed using reference TRBV28 and TRBJ1-6, is DVKVTQSSRYLVKRTGEKVFLECVQDMDHENMFWYRQDPGLGLRLIYFSYDVKMKEKGDIPEGYSVSREKKERFSLILESASTNQTSMYLCASRPTENSPLHFGNGTRLTVT.

This clonotype was seen repeatedly, ten times or more. The rearrangement joins TRBV5-1 to TRBJ2-3; 7 bases align to TRBD2. The CDR3 has 14 amino acids. The J segment lost 6 bases and the V segment lost 0 bases, leaving 4 bases of the junction unmatched. Per germline, CDR1 SGHRS and CDR2 YFSETQ. CDR3 amino acids: CASSLGTLADTQYF. CDR3 in DNA: TGCGCCAGCAGCTTGGGGACACTAGCGGATACGCAGTATTTT.

The sample holds one count of this clonotype. The rearrangement joins TRBV24-1 to TRBJ2-5, with D possibly TRBD2 on 6 matching bases. Germline V gene sequence: CDR1 KGHDR, CDR2 SFDVKD. The CDR3 runs to 14 residues. Trimming cost V 3 bases and J 9 bases, with 16 bases left between them. Written as DNA, the CDR3 is TGTGCCACCAGTGATCTGGACGGGGGAGGCGCCCAGTACTTC. It codes for CATSDLDGGGAQYF.

V usage is TRBV7-9 and J usage is TRBJ2-7; TRBD1 is a possible D gene (6 bases). The V gene lost 5 bases and the J gene lost 1 base, with 12 bases spanning the gap. This CDR3 is built from 14 residues. CDR1 and CDR2 from the germline V gene are SEHNR and FQNEAQ (reference sequence). CDR3 sequence reads: CASSPTDRSYEQYF. In DNA form, the CDR3 reads TGTGCCAGCAGCCCCACCGACAGGTCCTACGAGCAGTACTTC.

The chain couples TRBV24-1 to TRBJ2-4; D possibly uses TRBD1 or TRBD2 (6 bases each). Trimming left V 4 bases short and J 2 bases short, with 17 bases between. This CDR3 spans 17 amino acids. The germline V gene has CDR1 KGHDR and CDR2 SFDVKD. The CDR3 here is CATSDHTGGRSKNIQYF. As DNA, the CDR3 is TGTGCCACCAGTGACCATACCGGGGGCCGGTCCAAAAACATTCAGTACTTC.

This chain joins TRBV10-2 and TRBJ2-5; D is ambiguous. In germline, CDR1 is WSHSY, CDR2 SAAADI. V lost 0 bases to trimming and J lost 5 bases, with 13 bases between them. This CDR3 has 15 residues. In DNA, the CDR3 is TGCGCCAGCAGTGAGTCAGGCAGATTGAGGGAGACCCAGTACTTC. Its protein product is CASSESGRLRETQYF.

The chain is built from TRBV19 and TRBJ2-2; no reliable D call. The CDR3 totals 13 residues. Trimming stripped 7 bases from V and 1 base from J, with 7 bases between. The germline V gene encodes CDR1 LNHDA and CDR2 SQIVND (reference sequence). In nucleotides, the CDR3 is TGTGCCAGTACGAAGGGGAACACCGGGGAGCTGTTTTTT. As protein: CASTKGNTGELFF. The full variable domain, rest sourced from reference TRBV19 and TRBJ2-2, is DGGITQSPKYLFRKEGQNVTLSCEQNLNHDAMYWYRQDPGQGLRLIYYSQIVNDFQKGDIAEGYSVSREKKESFPLTVTSAQKNPTAFYLCASTKGNTGELFFGEGSRLTVL.

This clonotype has a count of ten or more. This chain links TRBV29-1 with TRBJ2-7; 8 bases are shared with TRBD2. There are 13 residues in the CDR3. The V gene's germline CDR1 is SQVTM and CDR2 ANQGSEA. Trimming cost V 4 bases and J 3 bases; bases outside gene matches: 5. CDR3 DNA: TGCAGCGTTGTACTAGCGGAATACTACGAGCAGTACTTC. Translated: CSVVLAEYYEQYF.

The CDR3 nucleotides are TGTGCCAGCAGCCTAGCGGGGGGGCCCAAAAACATTCAGTACTTC. Translation: CASSLAGGPKNIQYF. The V call is TRBV3-1, the J call TRBJ2-4, with TRBD2 matching over 11 bases. Germline loops: CDR1 LGHDT, CDR2 YNNKEL (reference sequence). CDR3 length: 15 residues. V was clipped by 4 bases and J by 2 bases; unmatched bases: 1.

Concerning this clonotype itself: Sequence at one end of the junction differs from germline and may be a read error. The chain employs TRBV5-1 and TRBJ1-2, with D unclear. This CDR3 is built from 12 residues. Germline CDR1 is SGHRS and CDR2 is YFSETQ. This CDR3 reads CASSLGDYDYTF. Written as DNA, the CDR3 is TGCGCCAGCAGCTTGGGCGATTATGACTACACCTTC. Full variable domain (remainder filled in from reference TRBV5-1 and TRBJ1-2): KAGVTQTPRYLIKTRGQQVTLSCSPISGHRSVSWYQQTPGQGLQFLFEYFSETQRNKGNFPGRFSGRQFSNSRSEMNVSTLELGDSALYLCASSLGDYDYTFGSGTRLTVV.

The V and J genes are TRBV9 and TRBJ2-3; TRBD2 matches at 7 bases. The CDR3 loop spans 13 amino acids. The V gene's germline CDR1 is SGDLS and CDR2 YYNGEE. Unmatched junction bases numbered 6, after V lost 4 bases and J lost 7 bases. CDR3 nucleotide sequence: TGTGCCAGCAGCCCGAGCGGGGTATATACGCAGTATTTT. It yields the protein CASSPSGVYTQYF. The entire variable domain, with the rest obtained from reference TRBV9 and TRBJ2-3, is as follows: DSGVTQTPKHLITATGQRVTLRCSPRSGDLSVYWYQQSLDQGLQFLIQYYNGEERAKGNILERFSAQQFPDLHSELNLSSLELGDSALYFCASSPSGVYTQYFGPGTRLTVL.

The chain combines TRBV20-1 with TRBJ2-1; D is perhaps TRBD1 (6 bases). Trimming took 0 bases from V and 0 from J, leaving 15 bases between them. Germline loops: CDR1 DFQATT, CDR2 SNEGSKA (reference sequence). The CDR3 has 17 residues. CDR3 coding DNA: TGCAGTGCTAGAGATGGTGGGGGCTCAAGCTCCTACAATGAGCAGTTCTTC. As protein: CSARDGGGSSSYNEQFF.

This clonotype showed up just a few times. The gene calls are TRBV6-2 or TRBV6-3 and TRBJ2-1; TRBD1 might be the D (6 bases). Germline-derived CDR1 and CDR2 are MNHEY and SVGEGT. V shed 6 bases and J shed 0 bases, with 12 bases lying between them. The CDR3 is 15 amino acids. CDR3 nucleotide sequence: TGTGCCAGCAGAGTGGACAGAAGCTCCTACAATGAGCAGTTCTTC. Protein sequence: CASRVDRSSYNEQFF.

Comment on this clonotype: Given a much more abundant clone one base away, this may be a read error. The chain employs TRBV29-1 and TRBJ2-5; TRBD1 matches 8 bases. V trimming: 4 bases; J trimming: 3 bases; junction bases outside the gene matches: 7. The CDR3 spans 14 residues. Germline CDR1 SQVTM, CDR2 ANQGSEA. CDR3 nucleotide sequence: TGCAGCGTTGGAGACCAGGGGGCAAAAGAGACCCAGTACTTC. Translated, it gives CSVGDQGAKETQYF. Supplemented by reference TRBV29-1 and TRBJ2-5, the full variable domain reads SAVISQKPSRDICQRGTSLTIQCQVDSQVTMMFWYRQQPGQSLTLIATANQGSEATYESGFVIDKFPISRPNLTFSTLTVSNMSPEDSSIYLCSVGDQGAKETQYFGPGTRLLVL.

The chain has TRBV12-3 or TRBV12-4 and TRBJ2-3; 12 bases are a match to TRBD1. J was trimmed by 6 bases and V by 2 bases; bases with no gene match: 9. This CDR3 is built from 17 residues. DNA of the CDR3: TGTGCCAGCAGTTTAAAAATCGGGACAGGGGGCATGGATACGCAGTATTTT. Translated, it gives CASSLKIGTGGMDTQYF.